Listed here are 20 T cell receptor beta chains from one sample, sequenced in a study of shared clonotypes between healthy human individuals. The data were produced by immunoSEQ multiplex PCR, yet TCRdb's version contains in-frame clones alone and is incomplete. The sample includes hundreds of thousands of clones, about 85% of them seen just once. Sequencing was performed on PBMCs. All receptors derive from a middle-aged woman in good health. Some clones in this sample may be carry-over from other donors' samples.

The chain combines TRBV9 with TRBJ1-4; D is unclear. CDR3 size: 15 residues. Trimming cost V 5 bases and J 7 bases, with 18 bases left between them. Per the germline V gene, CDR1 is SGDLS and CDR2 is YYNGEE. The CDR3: CASSVSPGAVEKLFF. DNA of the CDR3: TGTGCCAGCAGTGTATCCCCCGGCGCTGTTGAAAAACTGTTTTTT.

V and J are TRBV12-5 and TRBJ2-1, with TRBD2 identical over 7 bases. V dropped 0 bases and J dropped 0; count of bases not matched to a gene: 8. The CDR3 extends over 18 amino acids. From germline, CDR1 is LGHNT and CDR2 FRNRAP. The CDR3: CASGLVSASGRSYNEQFF. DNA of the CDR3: TGTGCTAGTGGTTTGGTATCGGCTAGCGGCCGCTCCTACAATGAGCAGTTCTTC.

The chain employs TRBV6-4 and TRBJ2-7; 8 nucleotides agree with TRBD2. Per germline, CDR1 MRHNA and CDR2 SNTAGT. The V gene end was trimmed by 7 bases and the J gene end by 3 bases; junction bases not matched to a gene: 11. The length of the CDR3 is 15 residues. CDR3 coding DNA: TGTGCCAGCACACCGCCCGGGACTAGTTACTACGAGCAGTACTTC. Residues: CASTPPGTSYYEQYF.

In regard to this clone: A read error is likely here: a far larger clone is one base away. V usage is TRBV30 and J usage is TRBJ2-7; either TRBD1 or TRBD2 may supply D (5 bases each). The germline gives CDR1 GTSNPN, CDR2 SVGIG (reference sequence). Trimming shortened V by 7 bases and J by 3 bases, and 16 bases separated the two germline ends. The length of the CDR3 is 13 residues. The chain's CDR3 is CASPGPPIYEQYF. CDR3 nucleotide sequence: TGTGCCTCGCCGGGACCGCCCATCTACGAGCAGTACTTC.

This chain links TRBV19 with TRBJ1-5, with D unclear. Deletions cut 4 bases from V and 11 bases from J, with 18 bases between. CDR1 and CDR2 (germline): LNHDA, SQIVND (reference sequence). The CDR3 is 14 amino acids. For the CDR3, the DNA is TGTGCCAGTAGTACGCGGCCTACCTTATGGGCCCAGCATTTT. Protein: CASSTRPTLWAQHF.

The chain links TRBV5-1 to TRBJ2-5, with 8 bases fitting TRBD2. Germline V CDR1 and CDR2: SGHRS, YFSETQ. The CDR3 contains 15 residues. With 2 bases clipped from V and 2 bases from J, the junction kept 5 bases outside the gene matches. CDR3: CASSFLLAGQETQYF. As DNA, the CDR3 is TGCGCCAGCAGCTTCCTCCTAGCGGGTCAAGAGACCCAGTACTTC.

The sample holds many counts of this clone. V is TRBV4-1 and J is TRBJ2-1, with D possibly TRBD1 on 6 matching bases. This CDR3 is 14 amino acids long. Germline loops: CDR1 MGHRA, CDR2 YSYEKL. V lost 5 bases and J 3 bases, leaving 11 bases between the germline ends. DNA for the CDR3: TGCGCCAGCAGCTCTGTGACAGGCTACAATGAGCAGTTCTTC. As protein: CASSSVTGYNEQFF.

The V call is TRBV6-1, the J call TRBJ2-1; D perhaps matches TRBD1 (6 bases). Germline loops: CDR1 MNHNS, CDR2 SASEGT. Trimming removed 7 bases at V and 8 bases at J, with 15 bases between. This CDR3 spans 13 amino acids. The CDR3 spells CASTLDRFYEQFF. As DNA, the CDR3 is TGTGCCAGCACCCTCGACAGGTTCTATGAGCAGTTCTTC.

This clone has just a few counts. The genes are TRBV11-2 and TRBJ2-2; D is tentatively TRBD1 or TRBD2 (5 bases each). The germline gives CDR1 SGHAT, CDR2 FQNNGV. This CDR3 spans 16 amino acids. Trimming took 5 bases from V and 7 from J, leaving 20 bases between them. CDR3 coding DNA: TGTGCCAGCAGCGATTTCGGGCGGGTTGGGGGCGGGGAGCTGTTTTTT. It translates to CASSDFGRVGGGELFF.

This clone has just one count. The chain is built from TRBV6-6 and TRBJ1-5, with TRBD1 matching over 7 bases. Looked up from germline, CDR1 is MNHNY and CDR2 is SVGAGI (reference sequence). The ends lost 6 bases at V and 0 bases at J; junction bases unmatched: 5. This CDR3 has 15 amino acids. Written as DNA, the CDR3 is TGTGCCAGCAGCCAACAGGGGTATAGCAATCAGCCCCAGCATTTT. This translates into CASSQQGYSNQPQHF.

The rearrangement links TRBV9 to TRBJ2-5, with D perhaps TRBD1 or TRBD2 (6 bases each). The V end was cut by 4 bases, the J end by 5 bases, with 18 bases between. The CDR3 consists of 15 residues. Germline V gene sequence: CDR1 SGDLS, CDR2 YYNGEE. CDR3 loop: CASSTGTRSGETQYF. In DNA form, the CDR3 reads TGTGCCAGCAGCACAGGGACTCGCTCGGGGGAGACCCAGTACTTC.

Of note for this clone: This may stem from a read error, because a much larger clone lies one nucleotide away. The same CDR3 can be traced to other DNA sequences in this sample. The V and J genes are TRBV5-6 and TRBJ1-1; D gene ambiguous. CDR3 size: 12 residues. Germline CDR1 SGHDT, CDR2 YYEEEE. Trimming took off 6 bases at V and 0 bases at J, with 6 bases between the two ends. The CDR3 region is CASIGMNTEAFF. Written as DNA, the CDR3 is TGTGCCAGCATTGGGATGAACACTGAAGCTTTCTTT.

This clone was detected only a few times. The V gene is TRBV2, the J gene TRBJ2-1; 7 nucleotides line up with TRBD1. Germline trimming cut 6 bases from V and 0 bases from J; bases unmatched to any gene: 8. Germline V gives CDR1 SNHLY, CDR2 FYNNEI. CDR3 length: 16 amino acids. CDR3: CASRKYRGPSYNEQFF. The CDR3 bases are TGTGCCAGCAGGAAATACAGGGGACCCTCCTACAATGAGCAGTTCTTC. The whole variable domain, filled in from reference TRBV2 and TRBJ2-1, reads EPEVTQTPSHQVTQMGQEVILRCVPISNHLYFYWYRQILGQKVEFLVSFYNNEISEKSEIFDDQFSVERPDGSNFTLKIRSTKLEDSAMYFCASRKYRGPSYNEQFFGPGTRLTVL.

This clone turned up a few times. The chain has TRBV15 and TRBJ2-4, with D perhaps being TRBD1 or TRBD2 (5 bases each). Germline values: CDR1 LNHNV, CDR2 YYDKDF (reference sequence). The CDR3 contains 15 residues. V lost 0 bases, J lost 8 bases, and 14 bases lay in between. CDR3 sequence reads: CATSRDGTKGHIQYF. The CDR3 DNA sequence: TGTGCCACCAGCAGAGATGGGACCAAAGGACACATTCAGTACTTC.

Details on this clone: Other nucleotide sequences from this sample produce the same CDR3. The CDR3 loop is CASSLDRGDTQYF. The CDR3 DNA sequence: TGTGCCAGCAGCTTAGATAGGGGGGATACGCAGTATTTT. This chain uses TRBV11-3 with TRBJ2-3; D possibly corresponds to TRBD1 (6 bases). The V gene's germline CDR1 is SGHNT and CDR2 YENEEA. The CDR3 has 13 residues. V lost 0 bases and J lost 6, with 7 bases in between. Variable domain in full (rest from reference TRBV11-3 and TRBJ2-3): EAGVVQSPRYKIIEKKQPVAFWCNPISGHNTLYWYLQNLGQGPELLIRYENEEAVDDSQLPKDRFSAERLKGVDSTLKIQPAELGDSAVYLCASSLDRGDTQYFGPGTRLTVL.

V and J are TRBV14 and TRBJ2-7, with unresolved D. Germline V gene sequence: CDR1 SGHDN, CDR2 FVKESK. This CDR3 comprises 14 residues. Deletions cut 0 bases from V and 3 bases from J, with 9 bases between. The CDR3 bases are TGTGCCAGCAGCCAAGATCCTCCCAGCTACGAGCAGTACTTC. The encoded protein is CASSQDPPSYEQYF.

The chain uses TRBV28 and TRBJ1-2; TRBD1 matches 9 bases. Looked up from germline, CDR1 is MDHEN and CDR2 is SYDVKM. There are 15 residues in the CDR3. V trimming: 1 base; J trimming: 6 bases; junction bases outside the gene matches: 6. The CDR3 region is CASSLLGTGYDGYTF. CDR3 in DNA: TGTGCCAGCAGTTTATTGGGGACAGGGTATGATGGCTACACCTTC.

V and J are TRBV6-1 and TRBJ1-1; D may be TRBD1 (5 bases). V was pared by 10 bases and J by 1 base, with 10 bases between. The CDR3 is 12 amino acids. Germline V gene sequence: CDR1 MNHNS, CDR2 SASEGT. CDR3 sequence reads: CATLGQNTEAFF. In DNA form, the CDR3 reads TGTGCCACCCTAGGACAGAACACTGAAGCTTTCTTT.

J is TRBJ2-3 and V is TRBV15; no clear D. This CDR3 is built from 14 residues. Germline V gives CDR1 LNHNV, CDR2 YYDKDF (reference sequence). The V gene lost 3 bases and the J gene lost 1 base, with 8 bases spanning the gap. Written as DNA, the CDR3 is TGTGCCACCAGCAGCCCCCAGGGCACAGATACGCAGTATTTT. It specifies CATSSPQGTDTQYF.

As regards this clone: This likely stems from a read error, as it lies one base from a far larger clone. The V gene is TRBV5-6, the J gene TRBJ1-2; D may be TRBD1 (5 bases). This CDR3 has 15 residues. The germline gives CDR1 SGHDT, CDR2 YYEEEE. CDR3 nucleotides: TGTACCAGCAGCTTGGCCGACAGTTACCACTATGGCTACACCTTC. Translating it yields CTSSLADSYHYGYTF.